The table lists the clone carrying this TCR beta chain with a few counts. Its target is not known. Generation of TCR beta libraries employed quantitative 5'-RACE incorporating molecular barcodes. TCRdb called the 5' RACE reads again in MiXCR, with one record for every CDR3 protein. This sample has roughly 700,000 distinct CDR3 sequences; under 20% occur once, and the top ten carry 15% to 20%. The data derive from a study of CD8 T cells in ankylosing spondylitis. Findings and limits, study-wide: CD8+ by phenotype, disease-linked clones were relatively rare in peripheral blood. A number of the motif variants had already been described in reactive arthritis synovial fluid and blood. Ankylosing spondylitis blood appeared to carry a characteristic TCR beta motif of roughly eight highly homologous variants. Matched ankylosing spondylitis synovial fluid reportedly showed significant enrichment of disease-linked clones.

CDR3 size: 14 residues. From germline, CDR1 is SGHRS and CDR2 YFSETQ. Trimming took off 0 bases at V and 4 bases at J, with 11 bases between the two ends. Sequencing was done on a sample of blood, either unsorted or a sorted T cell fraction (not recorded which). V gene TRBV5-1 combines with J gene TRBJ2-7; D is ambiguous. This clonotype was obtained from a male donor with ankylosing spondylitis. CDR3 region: CASSLEAEPYEQYF. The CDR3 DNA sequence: TGCGCCAGCAGCTTGGAGGCAGAACCTTACGAGCAGTACTTC.